This TCR beta chain was documented in a study of shared clonotypes between healthy human individuals. TCRdb keeps only in-frame clones here, not all; method: immunoSEQ multiplex PCR. The data show some 2,000,000 clones, approximately 94% seen once. CDR3 length equals 16 residues. In germline, CDR1 is LGHNA, CDR2 YSLEER. With V trimmed by 1 base and J by 10 bases, 7 bases remained unmatched. This receptor was identified in a man between 18 and 29 years old in good health. What was sequenced was naive CD4+ T cells sorted from blood. This sample's subset: CD45RA+ positively selected. This chain links TRBV4-3 with TRBJ1-6, with TRBD1 identical over 10 bases. CDR3 loop: CASSQADGQGESPLHF. CDR3 coding DNA: TGCGCCAGCAGCCAAGCCGACGGACAGGGGGAATCACCCCTCCACTTT.